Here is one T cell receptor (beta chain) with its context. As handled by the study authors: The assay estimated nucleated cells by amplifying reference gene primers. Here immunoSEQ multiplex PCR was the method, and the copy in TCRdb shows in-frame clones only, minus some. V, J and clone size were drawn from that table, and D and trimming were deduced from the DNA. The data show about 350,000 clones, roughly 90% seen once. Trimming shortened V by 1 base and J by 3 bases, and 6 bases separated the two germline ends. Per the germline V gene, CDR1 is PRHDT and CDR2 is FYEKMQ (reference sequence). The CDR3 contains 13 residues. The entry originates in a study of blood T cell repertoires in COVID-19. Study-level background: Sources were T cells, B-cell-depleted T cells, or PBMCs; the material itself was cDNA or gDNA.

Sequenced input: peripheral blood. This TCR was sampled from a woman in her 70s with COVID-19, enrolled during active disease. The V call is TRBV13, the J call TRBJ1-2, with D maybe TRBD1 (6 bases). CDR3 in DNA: TGTGCCAGCAGCTTAGAGGGGGACTATGGCTACACCTTC. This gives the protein CASSLEGDYGYTF.